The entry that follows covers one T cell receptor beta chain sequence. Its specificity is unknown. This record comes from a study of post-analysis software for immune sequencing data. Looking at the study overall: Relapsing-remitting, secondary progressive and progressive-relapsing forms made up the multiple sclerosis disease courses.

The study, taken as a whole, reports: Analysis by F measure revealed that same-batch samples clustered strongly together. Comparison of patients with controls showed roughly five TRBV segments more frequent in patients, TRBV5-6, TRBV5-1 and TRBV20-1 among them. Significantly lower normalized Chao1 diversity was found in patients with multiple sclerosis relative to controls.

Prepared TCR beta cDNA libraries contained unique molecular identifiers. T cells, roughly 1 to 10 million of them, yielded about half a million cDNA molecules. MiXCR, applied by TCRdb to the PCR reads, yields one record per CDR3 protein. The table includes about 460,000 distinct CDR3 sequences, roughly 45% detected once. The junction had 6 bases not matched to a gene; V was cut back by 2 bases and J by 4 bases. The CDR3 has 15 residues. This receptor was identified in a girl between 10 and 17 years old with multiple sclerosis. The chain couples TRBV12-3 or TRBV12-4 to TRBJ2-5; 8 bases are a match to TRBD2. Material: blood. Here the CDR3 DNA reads TGTGCCAGCAGTTTAACTAGCGGAGAGGGAGAGACCCAGTACTTC. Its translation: CASSLTSGEGETQYF.